The 9 T cell receptor beta chains listed next were all sequenced from one sample in a study of T cell changes during pregnancy in multiple sclerosis. The repertoire was sequenced with immunoSEQ multiplex PCR; TCRdb's copy has only in-frame clones and lacks some. The table lists 55,000 to 70,000 clones, under 95% of them singletons. The material sequenced was peripheral blood, taken in the third trimester of pregnancy. The receptors were sampled from a female donor in good health, enrolled as a control in a pregnancy study.

The chain recombines TRBV25-1 with TRBJ1-1; the D gene is possibly TRBD1 (5 bases). The CDR3 has 15 amino acids. Between the trimmed V and J ends, which lost 7 bases and 5 bases, there was a span of 20 bases. CDR1 and CDR2 (germline): MGHDK, SYGVNS. CDR3 DNA sequence: TGTGCCAGCACCAGGGCCCGGGGGTGGGGGACTGAAGCTTTCTTT. It yields the protein CASTRARGWGTEAFF.

The chain uses TRBV7-2 and TRBJ2-5; D possibly corresponds to TRBD1 (8 bases). Between the trimmed V and J ends, which lost 4 bases and 4 bases, there was a span of 16 bases. The CDR3 has 15 residues. Germline lookup yields CDR1 SGHTA and CDR2 FQGNSA. CDR3 sequence (DNA): TGTGCCAGCAGCTCAGGGGGCGGGGGAAGAGAGACCCAGTACTTC. It codes for CASSSGGGGRETQYF.

The chain combines TRBV6-5 with TRBJ1-2; D is unresolved. The CDR3 runs 13 residues. The V end was cut by 6 bases, the J end by 8 bases, with 16 bases between. Germline V gene lookup returns CDR1 MNHEY and CDR2 SVGAGI. The CDR3 here is CASSVSELRGYTF. The CDR3 nucleotides read TGTGCCAGCAGCGTGTCGGAGCTGAGGGGCTACACCTTC.

This chain joins TRBV5-4 and TRBJ2-5, with TRBD2 matching 7 bases. The CDR3 totals 15 residues. V shed 1 base and J 0 bases; nucleotides not matched to a gene: 3. CDR1 is SGHNT and CDR2 is YYREEE in the germline V gene (reference sequence). CDR3: CASSLMGGYQETQYF. CDR3 in DNA: TGTGCCAGCAGCTTGATGGGGGGGTACCAAGAGACCCAGTACTTC.

V gene TRBV28 combines with J gene TRBJ1-1; tentative D call: TRBD1 (6 bases). CDR1 and CDR2 from the germline V gene are MDHEN and SYDVKM. The CDR3 has 12 residues. Trimming pared 6 bases from V and 7 bases from J, leaving 12 bases between. The CDR3 coding sequence is TGTGCCAGCAGGCTTGGACAGCTTGAAGCTTTCTTT. This translates into CASRLGQLEAFF.

This rearrangement joins TRBV28 to TRBJ2-3, with TRBD2 identical over 9 bases. This CDR3 has 14 amino acids. J gave up 0 bases and V 7 bases, and 2 bases lay outside the gene matches. Germline V gene lookup returns CDR1 MDHEN and CDR2 SYDVKM. The DNA for the CDR3 is TGTGCCAGCATCAGCGGGGGGAGCACAGATACGCAGTATTTT. Its protein product is CASISGGSTDTQYF.

V is TRBV14 and J is TRBJ1-3; tentatively, D is TRBD1 (6 bases). V was pared by 4 bases and J by 0 bases, with 28 bases between. Germline lookup yields CDR1 SGHDN and CDR2 FVKESK. This CDR3 has 21 residues. The CDR3 region is CASSRDSMGVGQPRSGNTIYF. CDR3 bases: TGTGCCAGCAGCCGCGACTCAATGGGGGTAGGACAGCCCCGCTCTGGAAACACCATATATTTT.

This clone was recorded a few times. The V and J genes are TRBV9 and TRBJ1-4, with 7 bases fitting TRBD1. The CDR3 runs to 15 residues. Losses at the gene ends were 4 bases for V and 4 bases for J; bases not matched to a gene: 7. Germline V gives CDR1 SGDLS, CDR2 YYNGEE. The CDR3 reads CASSPRDSLNEKLFF. CDR3 bases: TGTGCCAGCAGCCCGCGGGACAGCCTTAATGAAAAACTGTTTTTT.

This sequence joins TRBV6-4 and TRBJ1-1; D gene ambiguous. CDR1 is MRHNA, CDR2 SNTAGT, per germline. With 4 bases removed from V and 3 bases from J, the gap between germline ends came to 9 bases. The CDR3 is made up of 13 amino acids. The CDR3 nucleotides read TGTGCCAGCAGTGTTTATCGGGACACTGAAGCTTTCTTT. Encoded protein: CASSVYRDTEAFF.